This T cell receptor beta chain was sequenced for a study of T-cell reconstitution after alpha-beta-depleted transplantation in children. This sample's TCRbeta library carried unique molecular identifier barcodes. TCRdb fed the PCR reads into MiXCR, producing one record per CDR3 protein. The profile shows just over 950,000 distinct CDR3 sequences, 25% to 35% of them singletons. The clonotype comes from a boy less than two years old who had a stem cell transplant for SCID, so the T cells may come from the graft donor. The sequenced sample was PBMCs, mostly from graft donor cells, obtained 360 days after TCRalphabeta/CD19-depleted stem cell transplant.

The CDR3 DNA reads TGCGCCAGCAGCCCGACGGGAGGGGGAAGCACTGAAGCTTTCTTT. As protein: CASSPTGGGSTEAFF. The chain has TRBV5-1 and TRBJ1-1; maybe TRBD1 (6 bases). The CDR3 sequence is 15 residues long. V lost 4 bases and J 4 bases, leaving 17 bases between the germline ends. Germline CDR1 is SGHRS and CDR2 is YFSETQ.